The clone carrying this T cell receptor beta chain was found many times. The target antigen is unknown. This sample stems from a study of T-cell memory formation after mild COVID-19. From germline, CDR1 is SNHLY and CDR2 FYNNEI. The CDR3 spans 13 residues. V shed 6 bases and J shed 0 bases, with 8 bases lying between them. The study, taken as a whole, reports: Clones that contracted clustered mainly in CM and EM if CD4+ and in EMRA if CD8+. Day 37-peaking second-wave clones had unconfirmed SARS-CoV-2 specificity. Balance between CD4 and CD8 was seen in clones contracting day 15 to 85, and a CD4+ lean was seen in later expanders.

TCRdb re-called the 5' RACE reads with MiXCR, one entry per CDR3 protein. Among about 150,000 distinct CDR3 sequences, roughly 6.2% were seen once, and the ten largest hold around 1.9%. Sequenced sample: PBMCs or a T cell subset sorted from them (not recorded which). This clonotype was sampled from an adult woman who had mild COVID-19 (a few samples of this study predate the infection). Cell type and time point are not known. V gene TRBV2 combines with J gene TRBJ1-1, with D unclear. CDR3 sequence: CASRGGLNTEAFF. The DNA for the CDR3 is TGTGCCAGCAGGGGAGGCCTGAACACTGAAGCTTTCTTT.